These 25 T cell receptor beta chains were sequenced from one sample in a study of vaccination and CD4 T cells after COVID-19. Their antigen targets remain unknown. Regarding treatment: roughly 10-day PBMC culture with coronavirus spike peptide pools or control peptides (ViraFEST assay). Oncomine TCR Beta short-read sequencing was applied to DNA from cultured CD4+ T cells. TCRdb fed the PCR reads into MiXCR, producing one record per CDR3 protein. The sample lists some 18,000 distinct CDR3 sequences, 40% to 50% occurring once. The sequences come from CD4+ T cells from blood, cultured in vitro, collected after SARS-CoV-2 vaccination. All receptors come from a human donor who had recovered from COVID-19.

The chain couples TRBV20-1 to TRBJ2-7, with a tentative D call TRBD1 (6 bases). Germline V CDR1 and CDR2: DFQATT, SNEGSKA (reference sequence). The CDR3 extends over 18 amino acids. V shed 1 base and J shed 3 bases, with 25 bases lying between them. DNA of the CDR3: TGCAGTGCTAGAGGCCGAGTACGGGGTCAGGGGATTATCTACGAGCAGTACTTC. Its protein product is CSARGRVRGQGIIYEQYF.

The DNA for the CDR3 is TGTGCCACCAGCAGAGATATGCAGGTCCAAGAGACCCAGTACTTC. Its translation: CATSRDMQVQETQYF. The V and J genes are TRBV15 and TRBJ2-5; D unclear. This CDR3 is 15 amino acids long. Germline CDR1 LNHNV, CDR2 YYDKDF (reference sequence). V lost 0 bases, J lost 1 base, and 9 bases lay in between.

V gene TRBV2 combines with J gene TRBJ2-7; D might be TRBD1 (6 bases). Trimming left V 6 bases short and J 5 bases short, with 14 bases between. This CDR3 region has 13 residues. Germline CDR1 reads SNHLY; CDR2 reads FYNNEI. The CDR3 region is CASSATGQNEQYF. The CDR3 coding sequence is TGTGCCAGCAGCGCGACCGGACAGAACGAGCAGTACTTC.

The chain is built from TRBV24-1 and TRBJ2-2; D is unclear. Germline V gene data show CDR1 as KGHDR and CDR2 as SFDVKD. The CDR3 is 13 residues long. The germline V and J ends were trimmed by 2 bases and 7 bases, with 7 bases remaining between them. The CDR3 loop reads CATSDSVRGELFF. CDR3 in DNA: TGTGCCACCAGTGATTCAGTCCGCGGGGAGCTGTTTTTT.

This clonotype was recorded a few times. This chain links TRBV11-3 with TRBJ2-5, with 8 bases aligning to TRBD1. V shed 5 bases and J 5 bases; nucleotides not matched to a gene: 7. The CDR3 loop spans 14 amino acids. Looked up from germline, CDR1 is SGHNT and CDR2 is YENEEA. The CDR3 spells CASSNRGLMETQYF. The CDR3 DNA sequence: TGTGCCAGCAGCAACAGGGGGTTGATGGAGACCCAGTACTTC.

The chain employs TRBV6-1 and TRBJ1-2; TRBD1 agrees at 7 bases. Germline V gene data show CDR1 as MNHNS and CDR2 as SASEGT. The V segment lost 6 bases and the J segment 6 bases; nucleotides outside the gene matches: 1. The CDR3 length is 11 residues. The DNA for the CDR3 is TGTGCCAGCAGCCAGGGGGATGGCTACACCTTC. It codes for CASSQGDGYTF.

The J gene is TRBJ1-2, the V gene TRBV7-8, with a possible D match to TRBD1 (6 bases). The V end was cut by 6 bases, the J end by 1 base, with 15 bases between. Germline CDR1 SGHVS, CDR2 FQNEAQ. The CDR3 runs to 15 residues. The DNA for the CDR3 is TGTGCCAGCAGGGAGAATGGACAGTATAACTATGGCTACACCTTC. It yields the protein CASRENGQYNYGYTF. Full variable domain (remainder filled in from reference TRBV7-8 and TRBJ1-2): GAGVSQSPRYKVAKRGQDVALRCDPISGHVSLFWYQQALGQGPEFLTYFQNEAQLDKSGLPSDRFFAERPEGSVSTLKIQRTQQEDSAVYLCASRENGQYNYGYTFGSGTRLTVV.

V usage is TRBV20-1 and J usage is TRBJ1-2; D ambiguous. The CDR3 extends over 14 amino acids. Deletions cut 5 bases from V and 6 bases from J, with 19 bases between. The germline V gene has CDR1 DFQATT and CDR2 SNEGSKA (reference sequence). CDR3 DNA: TGCAGTGCTGCTACGGAGGGCCCCTGGGATGGCTACACCTTC. Its protein is CSAATEGPWDGYTF.

This clonotype was counted a few times. The V call is TRBV27, the J call TRBJ2-5; D gene uncertain. This CDR3 region has 13 residues. Looked up from germline, CDR1 is MNHEY and CDR2 is SMNVEV (reference sequence). V lost 2 bases and J lost 5, with 9 bases in between. The chain's CDR3 is CASSLRRLETQYF. The CDR3 DNA sequence: TGTGCCAGCAGTTTAAGGCGTCTGGAGACCCAGTACTTC.

V and J are TRBV6-4 and TRBJ1-1; perhaps TRBD1 as D (6 bases). The CDR3 runs 12 residues. CDR1 is MRHNA and CDR2 is SNTAGT in the germline V gene. The V and J ends lost 2 bases and 10 bases respectively, with 11 bases between them. The CDR3, as DNA: TGTGCCAGCAGTGACCTACAGGGACGAGCTTTCTTT. The encoded protein is CASSDLQGRAFF.

The sample holds a few counts of this clonotype. The rearrangement links TRBV20-1 to TRBJ1-2; 8 bases fit TRBD1. Trimming at V came to 7 bases and at J to 8 bases, leaving 12 bases not matched to a gene. The CDR3 spans 13 residues. CDR1 and CDR2 from the germline V gene are DFQATT and SNEGSKA (reference sequence). CDR3 residues: CSGLRNTGGGYTF. The CDR3, as DNA: TGCAGTGGCTTACGTAACACAGGGGGGGGCTACACCTTC.

The rearrangement joins TRBV20-1 to TRBJ1-1; no clear D. This CDR3 is built from 11 residues. The V gene lost 1 base and the J gene lost 7 bases, with 7 bases spanning the gap. Germline V CDR1 and CDR2: DFQATT, SNEGSKA (reference sequence). CDR3 amino acids: CSARAGHEAFF. CDR3 nucleotide sequence: TGCAGTGCTAGAGCTGGTCATGAAGCTTTCTTT.

The rearrangement links TRBV29-1 to TRBJ1-4; TRBD1 matches at 8 bases. Germline V gives CDR1 SQVTM, CDR2 ANQGSEA. The CDR3 extends over 13 amino acids. J gave up 5 bases and V 7 bases, and 6 bases lay outside the gene matches. CDR3 amino acids: CSAGQGPNEKLFF. The CDR3 region has the DNA TGCAGCGCCGGACAGGGACCAAATGAAAAACTGTTTTTT.

CDR3 loop: CASSDRDRGSAFF. CDR3 DNA sequence: TGTGCCAGCAGTGATCGGGACAGGGGCTCGGCTTTCTTT. The chain recombines TRBV6-1 with TRBJ1-1, with TRBD1 matching 10 bases. This CDR3 has 13 residues. V dropped 3 bases and J dropped 11; count of bases not matched to a gene: 6. Germline V lookup: CDR1 MNHNS, CDR2 SASEGT.

This clonotype came up a few times. This chain links TRBV6-1 with TRBJ1-5, with TRBD1 as a possible D gene (5 bases). Germline-derived CDR1 and CDR2 are MNHNS and SASEGT. The CDR3 sequence is 17 residues long. V lost 0 bases and J lost 2, with 14 bases in between. This CDR3 is CASSEAEGRYRNQPQHF. CDR3 DNA: TGTGCCAGCAGTGAAGCAGAGGGGAGATATCGCAATCAGCCCCAGCATTTT.

This clonotype came up a few times. The gene calls are TRBV7-8 and TRBJ1-2; 7 positions agree with TRBD1. The CDR3 is 15 amino acids. With V trimmed by 2 bases and J by 7 bases, 10 bases remained unmatched. Germline CDR1 SGHVS, CDR2 FQNEAQ. Written as DNA, the CDR3 is TGTGCCAGCAGCTTACCGACAGGGTCAACCAGTGGCTACACCTTC. Protein: CASSLPTGSTSGYTF.

This chain connects TRBV20-1 to TRBJ2-7; 7 nucleotides line up with TRBD2. V was clipped by 0 bases and J by 2 bases; unmatched bases: 4. CDR3 length equals 14 residues. Germline-derived CDR1 and CDR2 are DFQATT and SNEGSKA (reference sequence). CDR3 protein: CSAREPSGTYEQYF. CDR3 sequence (DNA): TGCAGTGCTAGAGAACCTAGCGGAACCTACGAGCAGTACTTC.

The chain is built from TRBV19 and TRBJ2-5; D unclear. V was shortened by 1 base and J by 3 bases, with 12 bases between the two germline ends. This CDR3 has 15 amino acids. The germline V gene has CDR1 LNHDA and CDR2 SQIVND (reference sequence). Written as DNA, the CDR3 is TGTGCCAGTAGTATAGTCGGCGGATCGAAAGAGACCCAGTACTTC. It yields the protein CASSIVGGSKETQYF. Together with reference TRBV19 and TRBJ2-5, the CDR3 gives the full variable domain: DGGITQSPKYLFRKEGQNVTLSCEQNLNHDAMYWYRQDPGQGLRLIYYSQIVNDFQKGDIAEGYSVSREKKESFPLTVTSAQKNPTAFYLCASSIVGGSKETQYFGPGTRLLVL.

This clonotype was observed a handful of times. The chain is built from TRBV19 and TRBJ1-6; 9 positions agree with TRBD1. J was trimmed by 8 bases and V by 6 bases; bases with no gene match: 2. This CDR3 is built from 13 residues. Germline CDR1 reads LNHDA; CDR2 reads SQIVND (reference sequence). Here the CDR3 reads CASRRDRDSPLHF. The CDR3 DNA reads as TGTGCCAGTAGGAGGGACAGGGATTCACCCCTCCACTTT.

Details on this clonotype: Germline and junction disagree at one end, which may indicate a read error. The rearrangement joins TRBV6-2 or TRBV6-3 to TRBJ2-5; D is unclear. This CDR3 has 12 amino acids. CDR1 and CDR2 from the germline V gene are MNHEY and SVGEGT. For the CDR3, the DNA is TGTGCCAGCACCGGCAGTAAAGAGACTCAGTACTTC. Translated, it gives CASTGSKETQYF.

This chain joins TRBV11-3 and TRBJ2-3; D ambiguous. The CDR3 loop spans 14 amino acids. Germline V gene sequence: CDR1 SGHNT, CDR2 YENEEA. The V end was cut by 5 bases, the J end by 2 bases, with 11 bases between. The CDR3 sequence: CASSGRQTTDTQYF. The CDR3 DNA follows: TGTGCCAGCAGCGGACGGCAAACCACAGATACGCAGTATTTT.

Only a few counts were recorded for this clonotype. The chain is built from TRBV7-9 and TRBJ2-7; no reliable D call. The CDR3 sequence is 13 residues long. V lost 1 base to trimming and J lost 4 bases, with 8 bases between them. The germline V gene encodes CDR1 SEHNR and CDR2 FQNEAQ (reference sequence). The CDR3 nucleotides are TGTGCCAGCAGCTTAGGGACCCTTTACGAGCAGTACTTC. Amino acids: CASSLGTLYEQYF.

This clonotype appeared a few times. The chain joins TRBV2 to TRBJ1-5; 7 bases map to TRBD1. The CDR3 is 12 amino acids. Germline V gene sequence: CDR1 SNHLY, CDR2 FYNNEI. After removal of 6 bases from V and 11 bases from J, the junction contained 7 bases not matched to a gene. CDR3: CASRRTGEAQHF. CDR3 DNA: TGTGCCAGCAGGAGAACAGGGGAAGCCCAGCATTTT.

The V gene is TRBV19, the J gene TRBJ1-5; D uncertain. Germline loops: CDR1 LNHDA, CDR2 SQIVND (reference sequence). The CDR3 covers 13 residues. The ends were cut back, 1 base at V and 4 bases at J, with 5 bases in the middle. Written as DNA, the CDR3 is TGTGCCAGTAGTATAGCTTTTAATCAGCCCCAGCATTTT. Protein: CASSIAFNQPQHF.

V and J are TRBV7-4 and TRBJ2-2, with 9 bases lining up with TRBD1. The CDR3 spans 15 residues. Germline loops: CDR1 SGHVT, CDR2 SQSDAQ. Unmatched junction bases numbered 6, after V lost 5 bases and J lost 5 bases. The CDR3 region has the DNA TGTGCCAGCAGCGGGGGGACAGGGAGAACCGGGGAGCTGTTTTTT. Translated, it gives CASSGGTGRTGELFF.